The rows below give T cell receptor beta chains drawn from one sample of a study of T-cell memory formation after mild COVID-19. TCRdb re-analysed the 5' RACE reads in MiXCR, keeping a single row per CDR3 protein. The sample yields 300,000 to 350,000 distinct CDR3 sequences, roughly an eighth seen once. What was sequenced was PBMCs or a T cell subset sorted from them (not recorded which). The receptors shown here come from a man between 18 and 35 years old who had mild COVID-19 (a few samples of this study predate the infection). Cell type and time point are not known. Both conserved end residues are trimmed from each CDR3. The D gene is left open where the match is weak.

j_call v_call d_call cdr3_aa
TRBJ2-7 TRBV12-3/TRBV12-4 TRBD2 ASSSLAALYEQY
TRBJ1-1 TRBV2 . ASRRRGGTEAF
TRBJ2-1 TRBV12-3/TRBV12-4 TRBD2 ASSEAGTNEQF
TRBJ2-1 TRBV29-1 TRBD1 SEGQYNEQF
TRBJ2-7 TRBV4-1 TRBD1 ASSQMDRNEQY
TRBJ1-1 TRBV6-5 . ASSYGRRMNTEAF
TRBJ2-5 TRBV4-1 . ASSQAGRRETQY
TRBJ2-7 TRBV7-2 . ASSLAVGTLGQY
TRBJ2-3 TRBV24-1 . ATSDIPGRTDTQY
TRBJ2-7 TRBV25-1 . ASSDAREQY
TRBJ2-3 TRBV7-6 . ASSLGTESSTDTQY
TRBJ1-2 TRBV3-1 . ASRTPGTNYGYT
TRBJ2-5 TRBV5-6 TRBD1 ASSLPRTGKETQY
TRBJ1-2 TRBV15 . ATSGRPGGYT
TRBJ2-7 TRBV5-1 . ASSLDRILQY
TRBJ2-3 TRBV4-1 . ASSQEQAPSTDTQY
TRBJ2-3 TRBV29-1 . SVAGGIADTQY
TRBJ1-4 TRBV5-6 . ASSLGSPGQSLGFNEKLF
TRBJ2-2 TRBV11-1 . ASSFRVPGRTGELF
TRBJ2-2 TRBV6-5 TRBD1 ASSYPRSGTGAGELF
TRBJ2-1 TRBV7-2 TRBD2 ASSLGLAGGDNEQF
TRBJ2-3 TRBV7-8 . ASSSTGASTDTQY
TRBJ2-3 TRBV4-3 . ASSQDPGGTDTQY
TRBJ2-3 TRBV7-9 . ASSFPGLPTGDTQY
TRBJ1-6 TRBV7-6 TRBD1 ASSLARGPSPLH
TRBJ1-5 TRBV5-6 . ASSWGGYSNQPQH